This T cell receptor (beta chain) was retrieved from a study of identical twins. The germline V and J ends were trimmed by 3 bases and 12 bases, with 15 bases remaining between them. The CDR3 loop spans 12 amino acids. The V gene's germline CDR1 is DFQATT and CDR2 SNEGSKA (reference sequence). One entry per CDR3 protein results from TCRdb running MiXCR on the 5' RACE reads. The table lists under 900,000 distinct CDR3 sequences, around a sixth of them singletons, with under 15% in the top ten. Study-wide findings and caveats: Excess twin sharing in beta out-of-frame sequences was weaker. Clonotypes of the beta chain that were abundant in cord blood carried fewer insertions (memory repertoires showed none).

This clonotype appeared a few times. The antigen remains undetermined. The same sample was also used in a study of T cells expressing NK-cell markers. That report adds: Unclear, still, was the HCMV specificity of the expanded NKG2C+ T cell clones.

The chain recombines TRBV20-1 with TRBJ2-1; no clear D. The TCR was taken from a young woman in good health. The sequencing sample was made of PBMCs. CDR3 protein: CSASSGNFGQFF. The CDR3 nucleotides are TGCAGTGCTAGTTCCGGAAATTTTGGGCAGTTCTTC.